This T cell receptor beta chain is from a study of technical replicates of blood from a few donors. The germline V and J ends were trimmed by 3 bases and 1 base, with 13 bases remaining between them. CDR3 length: 16 amino acids. CDR1 is LGHNA and CDR2 is YSLEER in the germline V gene. This clone was observed once. TCRdb's copy holds only in-frame clones and misses some; the assay was immunoSEQ multiplex PCR. This table has about 49,000 clones, roughly 92% appearing once. Sequencing was performed on PBMCs. The sequence was obtained from a human donor in good health. Some clones in this sample may be carry-over from other donors' samples. The chain uses TRBV4-3 and TRBJ2-1, with TRBD1 as a possible D gene (6 bases). This CDR3 is CASSQAGVESYNEQFF. CDR3 in DNA: TGCGCCAGCAGCCAGGCAGGGGTCGAGTCCTACAATGAGCAGTTCTTC.